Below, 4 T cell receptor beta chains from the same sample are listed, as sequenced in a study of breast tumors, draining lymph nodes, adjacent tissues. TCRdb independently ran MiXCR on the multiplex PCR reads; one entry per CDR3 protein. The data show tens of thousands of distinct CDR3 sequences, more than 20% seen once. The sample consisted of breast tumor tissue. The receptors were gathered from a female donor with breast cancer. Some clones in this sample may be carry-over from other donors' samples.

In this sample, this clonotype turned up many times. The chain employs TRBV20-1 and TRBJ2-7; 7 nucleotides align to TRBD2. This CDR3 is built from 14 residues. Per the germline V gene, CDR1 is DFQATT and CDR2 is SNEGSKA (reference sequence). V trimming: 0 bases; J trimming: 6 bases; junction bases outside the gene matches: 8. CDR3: CSARDPRLAGEQYF. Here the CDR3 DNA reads TGCAGTGCTAGAGATCCCCGACTAGCTGGCGAGCAGTACTTC.

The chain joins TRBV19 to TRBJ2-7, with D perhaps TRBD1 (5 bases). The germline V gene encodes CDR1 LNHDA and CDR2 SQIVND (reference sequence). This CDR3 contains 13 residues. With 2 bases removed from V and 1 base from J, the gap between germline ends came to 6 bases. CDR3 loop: CASSIQGSYEQYF. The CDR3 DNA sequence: TGTGCCAGTAGTATACAGGGATCCTACGAGCAGTACTTC.

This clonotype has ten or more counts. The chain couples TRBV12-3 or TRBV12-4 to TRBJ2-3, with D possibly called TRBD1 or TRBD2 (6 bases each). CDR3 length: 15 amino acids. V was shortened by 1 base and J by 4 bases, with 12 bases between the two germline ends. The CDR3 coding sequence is TGTGCCAGCAGTTTAGTAAGGGGGGTCGCAGATACGCAGTATTTT. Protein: CASSLVRGVADTQYF.

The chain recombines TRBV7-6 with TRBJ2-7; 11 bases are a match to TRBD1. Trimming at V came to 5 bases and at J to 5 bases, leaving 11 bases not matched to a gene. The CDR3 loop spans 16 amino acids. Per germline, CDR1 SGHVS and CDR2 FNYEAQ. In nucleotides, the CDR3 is TGTGCCAGCAGCGCCCTTCCCCCGGGACAGGGGGACGAGCAGTACTTC. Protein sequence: CASSALPPGQGDEQYF. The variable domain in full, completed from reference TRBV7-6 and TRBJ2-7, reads GAGVSQSPRYKVTKRGQDVALRCDPISGHVSLYWYRQALGQGPEFLTYFNYEAQQDKSGLPNDRFSAERPEGSISTLTIQRTEQRDSAMYRCASSALPPGQGDEQYFGPGTRLTVT.